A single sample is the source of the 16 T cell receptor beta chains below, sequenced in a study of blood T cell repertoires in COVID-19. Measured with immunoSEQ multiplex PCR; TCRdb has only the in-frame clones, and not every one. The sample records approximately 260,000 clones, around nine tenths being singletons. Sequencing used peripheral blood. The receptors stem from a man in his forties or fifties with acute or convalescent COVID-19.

Here the CDR3 DNA reads TGTGCCAGCAGCCAACCGGACTCCCCGCAGTATTTT. It yields the protein CASSQPDSPQYF. The V gene is TRBV4-2, the J gene TRBJ2-3; D might be TRBD2 (5 bases). Germline V gene data show CDR1 as LGHNA and CDR2 as YNFKEQ. CDR3 length: 12 residues. The ends were cut back, 2 bases at V and 10 bases at J, with 10 bases in the middle.

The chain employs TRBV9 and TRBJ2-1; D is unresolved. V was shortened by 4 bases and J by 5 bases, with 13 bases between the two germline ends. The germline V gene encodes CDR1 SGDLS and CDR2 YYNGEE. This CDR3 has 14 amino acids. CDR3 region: CASSRSVKDNEQFF. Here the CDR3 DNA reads TGTGCCAGCAGCCGGAGCGTTAAGGACAATGAGCAGTTCTTC. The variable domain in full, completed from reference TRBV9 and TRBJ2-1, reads DSGVTQTPKHLITATGQRVTLRCSPRSGDLSVYWYQQSLDQGLQFLIQYYNGEERAKGNILERFSAQQFPDLHSELNLSSLELGDSALYFCASSRSVKDNEQFFGPGTRLTVL.

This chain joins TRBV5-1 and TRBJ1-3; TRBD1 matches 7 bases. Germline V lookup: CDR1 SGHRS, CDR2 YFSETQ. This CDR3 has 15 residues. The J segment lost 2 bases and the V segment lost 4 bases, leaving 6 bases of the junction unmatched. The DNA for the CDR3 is TGCGCCAGCAGCGGCCGACAGGGAACTGGAAACACCATATATTTT. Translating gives CASSGRQGTGNTIYF. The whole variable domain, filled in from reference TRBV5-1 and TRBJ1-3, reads KAGVTQTPRYLIKTRGQQVTLSCSPISGHRSVSWYQQTPGQGLQFLFEYFSETQRNKGNFPGRFSGRQFSNSRSEMNVSTLELGDSALYLCASSGRQGTGNTIYFGEGSWLTVV.

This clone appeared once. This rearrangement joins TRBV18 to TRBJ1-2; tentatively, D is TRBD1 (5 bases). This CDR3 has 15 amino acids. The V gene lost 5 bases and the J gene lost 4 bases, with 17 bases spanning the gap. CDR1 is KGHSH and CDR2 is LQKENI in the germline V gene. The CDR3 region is CASSERSDSPYGYTF. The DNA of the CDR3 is TGTGCCAGCTCAGAACGTTCAGACAGTCCCTATGGCTACACCTTC.

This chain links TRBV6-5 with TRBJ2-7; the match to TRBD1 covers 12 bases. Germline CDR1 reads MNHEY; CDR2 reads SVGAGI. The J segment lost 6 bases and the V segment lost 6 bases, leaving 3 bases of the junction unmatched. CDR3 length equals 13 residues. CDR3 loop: CASRGTGGVEQYF. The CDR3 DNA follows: TGTGCCAGCAGGGGGACAGGGGGCGTCGAGCAGTACTTC.

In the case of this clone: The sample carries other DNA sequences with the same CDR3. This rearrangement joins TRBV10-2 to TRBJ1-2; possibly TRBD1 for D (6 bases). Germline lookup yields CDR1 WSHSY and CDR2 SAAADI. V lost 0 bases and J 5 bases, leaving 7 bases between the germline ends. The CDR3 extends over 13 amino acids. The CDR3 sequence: CASSESTGYGYTF. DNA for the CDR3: TGCGCCAGCAGTGAGTCGACAGGTTATGGCTACACCTTC.

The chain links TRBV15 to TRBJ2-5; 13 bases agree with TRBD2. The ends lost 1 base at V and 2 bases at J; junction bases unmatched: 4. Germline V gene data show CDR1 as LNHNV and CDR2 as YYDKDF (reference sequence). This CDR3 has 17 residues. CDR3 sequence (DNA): TGTGCCACCAGCAGAGGAGCGACTAGCGGGAGGCAAGAGACCCAGTACTTC. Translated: CATSRGATSGRQETQYF.

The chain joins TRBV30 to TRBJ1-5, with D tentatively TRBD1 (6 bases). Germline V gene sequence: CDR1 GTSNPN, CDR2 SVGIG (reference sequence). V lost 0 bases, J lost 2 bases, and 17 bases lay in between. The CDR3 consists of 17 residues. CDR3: CAWSVGLTGGGNQPQHF. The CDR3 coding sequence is TGTGCCTGGAGTGTAGGGTTGACAGGCGGTGGCAATCAGCCCCAGCATTTT.

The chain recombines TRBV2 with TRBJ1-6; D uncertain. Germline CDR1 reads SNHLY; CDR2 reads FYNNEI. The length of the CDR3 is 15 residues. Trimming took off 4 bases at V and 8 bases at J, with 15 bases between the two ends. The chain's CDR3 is CASSVRHTVDSPLHF. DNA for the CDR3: TGTGCCAGCAGTGTGAGACATACGGTGGATTCACCCCTCCACTTT.

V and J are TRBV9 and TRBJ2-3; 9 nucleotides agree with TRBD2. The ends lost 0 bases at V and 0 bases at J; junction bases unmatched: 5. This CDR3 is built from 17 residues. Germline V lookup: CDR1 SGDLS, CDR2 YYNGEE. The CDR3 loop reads CASSVGASGVSTDTQYF. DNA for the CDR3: TGTGCCAGCAGCGTAGGTGCTAGCGGGGTGAGCACAGATACGCAGTATTTT.

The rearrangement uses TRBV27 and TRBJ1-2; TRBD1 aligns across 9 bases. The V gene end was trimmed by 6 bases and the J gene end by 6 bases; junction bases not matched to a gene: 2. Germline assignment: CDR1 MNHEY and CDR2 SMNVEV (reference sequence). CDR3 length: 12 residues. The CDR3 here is CASSDRGDGYTF. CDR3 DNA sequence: TGTGCCAGCAGCGACAGGGGGGATGGCTACACCTTC.

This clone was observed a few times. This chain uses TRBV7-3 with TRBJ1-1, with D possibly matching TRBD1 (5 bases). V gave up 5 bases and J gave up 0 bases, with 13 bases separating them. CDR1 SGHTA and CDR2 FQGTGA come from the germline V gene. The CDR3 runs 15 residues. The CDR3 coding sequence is TGTGCCAGCAGCCCAGGTCCAGGGATGAACACTGAAGCTTTCTTT. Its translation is CASSPGPGMNTEAFF. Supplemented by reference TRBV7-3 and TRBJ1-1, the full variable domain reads GAGVSQTPSNKVTEKGKYVELRCDPISGHTALYWYRQSLGQGPEFLIYFQGTGAADDSGLPNDRFFAVRPEGSVSTLKIQRTERGDSAVYLCASSPGPGMNTEAFFGQGTRLTVV.

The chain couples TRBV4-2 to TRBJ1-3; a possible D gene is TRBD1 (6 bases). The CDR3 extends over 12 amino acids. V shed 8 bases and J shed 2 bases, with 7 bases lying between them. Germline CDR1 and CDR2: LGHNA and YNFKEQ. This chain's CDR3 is CASAGAGNTIYF. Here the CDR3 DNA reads TGTGCCAGCGCAGGGGCTGGAAACACCATATATTTT.

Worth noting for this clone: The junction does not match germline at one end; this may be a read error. CDR3 bases: TGTGCCCGCAGCTGGGGGACTCGCGGGGGGGCCTACGAGCAGTACTTC. Protein sequence: CARSWGTRGGAYEQYF. The J gene is TRBJ2-7, the V gene TRBV5-8; TRBD2 agrees at 9 bases. CDR1 and CDR2 (germline): SGHTS, YDEGEE. This CDR3 has 16 residues.

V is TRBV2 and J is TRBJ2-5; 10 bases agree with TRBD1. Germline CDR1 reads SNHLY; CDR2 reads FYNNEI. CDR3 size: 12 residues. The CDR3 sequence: CAGQGGGETQYF. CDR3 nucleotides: TGTGCTGGACAGGGGGGAGGAGAGACCCAGTACTTC. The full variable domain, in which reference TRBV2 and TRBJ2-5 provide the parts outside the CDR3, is EPEVTQTPSHQVTQMGQEVILRCVPISNHLYFYWYRQILGQKVEFLVSFYNNEISEKSEIFDDQFSVERPDGSNFTLKIRSTKLEDSAMYFCAGQGGGETQYFGPGTRLLVL.

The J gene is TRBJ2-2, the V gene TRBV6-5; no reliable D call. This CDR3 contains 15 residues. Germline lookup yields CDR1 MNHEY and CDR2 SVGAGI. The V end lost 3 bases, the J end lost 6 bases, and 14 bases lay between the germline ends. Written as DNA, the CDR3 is TGTGCCAGCAGTTATGACTCCCGGTTCGCCGGGGAGCTGTTTTTT. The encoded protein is CASSYDSRFAGELFF.